Each of the 10 T cell receptor beta chains below was sequenced from the same sample in a study of cytomegalovirus exposure and HLA in healthy donors. A multiplex PCR was run with 60 Vbeta primers and 13 Jbeta primers. The assay was immunoSEQ multiplex PCR, and TCRdb's table has in-frame clones only and misses some. The sample yields about 170,000 clones, roughly 80% seen once. The sample was PBMCs. Receptor source: a woman younger than 35 in good health and CMV-seropositive.

The V and J genes are TRBV16 and TRBJ2-5, with TRBD2 as a possible D gene (6 bases). The CDR3 has 15 amino acids. V was trimmed by 4 bases and J by 2 bases, leaving 14 bases between them. CDR1 and CDR2 (germline): KGHSY, FQNENV. The CDR3, as DNA: TGTGCCAGCAGCCCTCGGGACTCCAATCAAGAGACCCAGTACTTC. It codes for CASSPRDSNQETQYF.

This rearrangement joins TRBV10-1 to TRBJ1-2; TRBD1 might be the D (6 bases). The V and J ends lost 4 bases and 7 bases respectively, with 13 bases between them. Germline CDR1 and CDR2: WNHNN and SYGVQD (reference sequence). The CDR3 sequence is 13 residues long. The CDR3 DNA reads TGCGCCAGCAGTGGAAACAGGGATGGTGGCTACACCTTC. It encodes CASSGNRDGGYTF.

This clone was counted once. The chain couples TRBV7-9 to TRBJ2-3, with a possible D match to TRBD1 (6 bases). V was pared by 2 bases and J by 3 bases, with 12 bases between. Germline assignment: CDR1 SEHNR and CDR2 FQNEAQ (reference sequence). This CDR3 has 15 amino acids. CDR3: CASSLPGAGTDTQYF. The CDR3 DNA reads as TGTGCCAGCAGCTTACCAGGGGCTGGGACAGATACGCAGTATTTT.

The chain recombines TRBV6-5 with TRBJ2-3, with D perhaps TRBD2 (6 bases). In germline, CDR1 is MNHEY, CDR2 SVGAGI. The ends were cut back, 0 bases at V and 5 bases at J, with 6 bases in the middle. The CDR3 has 13 residues. CDR3 residues: CASSYSAGDTQYF. In DNA form, the CDR3 reads TGTGCCAGCAGTTACTCAGCGGGAGATACGCAGTATTTT.

This chain connects TRBV5-1 to TRBJ1-1; TRBD1 agrees at 9 bases. V lost 4 bases to trimming and J lost 1 base; unmatched junction nucleotides: 5. CDR1 SGHRS and CDR2 YFSETQ come from the germline V gene. This CDR3 comprises 15 residues. CDR3 sequence (DNA): TGCGCCAGCAGCACAGACAGGGGGGAGAACACTGAAGCTTTCTTT. Translated, it gives CASSTDRGENTEAFF. Looking up the rest from reference TRBV5-1 and TRBJ1-1 gives the full variable domain: KAGVTQTPRYLIKTRGQQVTLSCSPISGHRSVSWYQQTPGQGLQFLFEYFSETQRNKGNFPGRFSGRQFSNSRSEMNVSTLELGDSALYLCASSTDRGENTEAFFGQGTRLTVV.

This clone was counted only a few times. The chain employs TRBV15 and TRBJ2-2; a possible D gene is TRBD1 (6 bases). In germline, CDR1 is LNHNV, CDR2 YYDKDF (reference sequence). Between the trimmed V and J ends, which lost 3 bases and 6 bases, there was a span of 8 bases. The CDR3 totals 13 residues. The CDR3, as DNA: TGTGCCACCAGCAGCAACAGGGCCGGGGAGCTGTTTTTT. It encodes CATSSNRAGELFF.

This clone was observed once. The sample contains more than one DNA sequence encoding this CDR3. This chain joins TRBV5-1 and TRBJ2-2; tentative D call: TRBD2 (6 bases). The CDR3 totals 17 residues. V was cut by 3 bases and J by 4 bases, with 19 bases left in between. The germline CDR1 and CDR2 sequences are SGHRS and YFSETQ. DNA for the CDR3: TGCGCCAGCAGCTGGCCGGAGGGGACGGGGGTCACCGGGGAGCTGTTTTTT. Translated, it gives CASSWPEGTGVTGELFF.

The gene calls are TRBV14 and TRBJ2-2; 9 bases agree with TRBD2. Germline V gives CDR1 SGHDN, CDR2 FVKESK. The CDR3 contains 17 residues. V shed 0 bases and J 4 bases; nucleotides not matched to a gene: 6. The CDR3 sequence: CASSQDSSGGPTGELFF. In DNA, the CDR3 is TGTGCCAGCAGCCAAGACTCGAGCGGGGGGCCCACCGGGGAGCTGTTTTTT.

This chain joins TRBV19 and TRBJ2-5; maybe TRBD2 (7 bases). The CDR3 is 14 residues long. The V gene lost 11 bases and the J gene lost 5 bases, with 21 bases spanning the gap. Germline-derived CDR1 and CDR2 are LNHDA and SQIVND (reference sequence). The CDR3 protein is CAAGRGVPWETQYF. The DNA of the CDR3 is TGTGCCGCGGGGAGGGGGGTCCCGTGGGAGACCCAGTACTTC.

The chain has TRBV29-1 and TRBJ1-2; 11 nucleotides match TRBD1. CDR1 is SQVTM, CDR2 ANQGSEA, per germline. The CDR3 loop spans 15 amino acids. Trimming removed 5 bases from V and 4 bases from J; junction bases left unmatched: 9. CDR3 sequence (DNA): TGCAGCGTTAGTATTCCGGGACAGGGGGGCTATGGCTACACCTTC. Protein: CSVSIPGQGGYGYTF.